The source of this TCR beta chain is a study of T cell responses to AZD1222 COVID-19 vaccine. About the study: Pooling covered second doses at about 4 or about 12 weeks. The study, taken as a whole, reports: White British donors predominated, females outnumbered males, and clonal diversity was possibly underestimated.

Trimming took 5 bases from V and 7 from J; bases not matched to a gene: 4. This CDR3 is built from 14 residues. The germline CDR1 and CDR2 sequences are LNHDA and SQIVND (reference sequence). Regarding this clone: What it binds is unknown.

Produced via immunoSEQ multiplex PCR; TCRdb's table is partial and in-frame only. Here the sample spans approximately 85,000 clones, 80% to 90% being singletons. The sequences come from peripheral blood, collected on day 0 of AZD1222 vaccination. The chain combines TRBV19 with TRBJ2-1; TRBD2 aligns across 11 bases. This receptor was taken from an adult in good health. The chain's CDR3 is CASSRLAGLNEQFF. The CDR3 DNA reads TGTGCCAGTAGTCGACTAGCGGGGTTGAATGAGCAGTTCTTC.